This entry lists 29 T cell receptor beta chains sequenced from one sample in a study of T-cell reconstitution after alpha-beta-depleted transplantation in children. Unique molecular identifiers tagged the TCRbeta library. TCRdb redid the calling of the PCR reads with MiXCR, one entry per CDR3 protein. The sample has about 72,000 distinct CDR3 sequences; about 7% are singletons. Sequencing was performed on PBMCs from the stem cell graft donor, taken from the stem cell graft. Source of these receptors: a human donor who donated a stem cell graft to a child with acute lymphoblastic leukemia.

The gene calls are TRBV18 and TRBJ1-1, with D perhaps TRBD1 (5 bases). The CDR3 runs 14 residues. The V gene's germline CDR1 is KGHSH and CDR2 LQKENI. V gave up 3 bases and J gave up 7 bases, with 15 bases separating them. The CDR3 bases are TGTGCCAGCTCACCTCTAACCCAGGGACTTGAAGCTTTCTTT. This codes for CASSPLTQGLEAFF.

This clonotype was seen ten or more times. The gene calls are TRBV12-3 or TRBV12-4 and TRBJ1-3; 7 bases align to TRBD1. V gave up 6 bases and J gave up 1 base; unmatched junction bases: 6. The CDR3 extends over 15 amino acids. The CDR3 here is CASSRQGGSGNTIYF. Written as DNA, the CDR3 is TGTGCCAGCAGCAGACAGGGAGGTTCTGGAAACACCATATATTTT.

The V and J genes are TRBV5-5 and TRBJ2-6; D is uncertain. There are 16 residues in the CDR3. The V gene's germline CDR1 is SGHKS and CDR2 YYEKEE (reference sequence). V was cut by 1 base and J by 2 bases, with 10 bases left in between. The CDR3 bases are TGTGCCAGCAGCTTGTCGGGTGGAACTGGGGCCAACGTCCTGACTTTC. Amino acid sequence: CASSLSGGTGANVLTF.

The CDR3 nucleotides read TGTGCCAGCAGTTTATCGCTGCGGGGCACAGATACGCAGTATTTT. The encoded protein is CASSLSLRGTDTQYF. V gene TRBV27 combines with J gene TRBJ2-3; a possible D gene is TRBD2 (5 bases). This CDR3 comprises 15 residues. With 0 bases removed from V and 1 base from J, the gap between germline ends came to 8 bases. In germline, CDR1 is MNHEY, CDR2 SMNVEV (reference sequence).

This clonotype was counted between two and nine times. V is TRBV11-2 and J is TRBJ2-7; no clear D. The CDR3 has 14 residues. Germline-derived CDR1 and CDR2 are SGHAT and FQNNGV. V lost 0 bases and J lost 9, with 15 bases in between. The CDR3 nucleotides read TGTGCCAGCAGCTTAGATGGAGCTTTACGAGGGCAGTACTTC. Protein: CASSLDGALRGQYF.

The genes are TRBV4-3 and TRBJ2-2, with a tentative D call TRBD1 (5 bases). The germline V gene has CDR1 LGHNA and CDR2 YSLEER. V was pared by 0 bases and J by 8 bases, with 13 bases between. The CDR3 consists of 15 residues. CDR3 loop: CASSQDWAGLGELFF. CDR3 nucleotides: TGCGCCAGCAGCCAAGATTGGGCAGGGTTAGGGGAGCTGTTTTTT.

This clonotype appeared many times. The chain has TRBV5-4 and TRBJ2-3; 8 nucleotides match TRBD1. Germline CDR1 is SGHNT and CDR2 is YYREEE (reference sequence). The CDR3 contains 16 residues. With V trimmed by 4 bases and J by 4 bases, 11 bases remained unmatched. CDR3: CASSPRRTGQADTQYF. CDR3 sequence (DNA): TGTGCCAGCAGCCCACGACGGACAGGGCAAGCAGATACGCAGTATTTT.

This clonotype has ten or more counts. The chain uses TRBV12-3 or TRBV12-4 and TRBJ2-2; the match to TRBD2 covers 8 bases. The CDR3 runs 15 residues. V lost 7 bases, J lost 0 bases, and 4 bases stayed unmatched. CDR3 sequence: CASKRAGANTGELFF. The CDR3 DNA is TGTGCCAGCAAACGAGCGGGAGCGAACACCGGGGAGCTGTTTTTT.

This clonotype was seen repeatedly, ten times or more. The chain combines TRBV5-1 with TRBJ2-7; D is possibly TRBD2 (6 bases). CDR1 is SGHRS, CDR2 YFSETQ, per germline. This CDR3 region has 14 residues. Trimming took 1 base from V and 4 from J, leaving 12 bases between them. CDR3 in DNA: TGCGCCAGCAGCTTGTGGGCTAGCGTTTACGAGCAGTACTTC. Translated: CASSLWASVYEQYF.

In this sample, this clonotype turned up a few times. CDR3: CASSQSLQFPSYEQYF. The CDR3 DNA reads TGTGCCAGCAGCCAATCCTTGCAGTTTCCCTCCTACGAGCAGTACTTC. This chain links TRBV3-1 with TRBJ2-7; D unclear. Trimming removed 2 bases at V and 0 bases at J, with 14 bases between. The CDR3 has 16 residues. CDR1 LGHDT and CDR2 YNNKEL come from the germline V gene (reference sequence).

The rearrangement joins TRBV12-3 or TRBV12-4 to TRBJ2-2; 7 nucleotides agree with TRBD1. This CDR3 region has 14 residues. J gave up 4 bases and V 9 bases, and 8 bases lay outside the gene matches. CDR3 loop: CASTTGTSTGELFF. The CDR3 DNA reads as TGTGCCAGTACGACAGGGACATCCACCGGGGAGCTGTTTTTT.

This clonotype was seen repeatedly, ten times or more. CDR3 in amino acids: CASTLGRTGGFQPQHF. The CDR3 DNA is TGTGCCAGCACCCTTGGAAGGACAGGGGGTTTTCAGCCCCAGCATTTT. The chain is built from TRBV5-5 and TRBJ1-5; TRBD1 aligns across 10 bases. The V gene end was trimmed by 6 bases and the J gene end by 6 bases; junction bases not matched to a gene: 12. The germline gives CDR1 SGHKS, CDR2 YYEKEE (reference sequence). This CDR3 comprises 16 residues. Full variable domain (missing parts from reference TRBV5-5 and TRBJ1-5): DAGVTQSPTHLIKTRGQQVTLRCSPISGHKSVSWYQQVLGQGPQFIFQYYEKEERGRGNFPDRFSARQFPNYSSELNVNALLLGDSALYLCASTLGRTGGFQPQHFGDGTRLSIL.

This clonotype came up many times. The genes are TRBV29-1 and TRBJ1-2; D is uncertain. In germline, CDR1 is SQVTM, CDR2 ANQGSEA. The V end lost 4 bases, the J end lost 6 bases, and 12 bases lay between the germline ends. CDR3 length equals 12 residues. The CDR3 region has the DNA TGCAGCGTTGTGGGAGGGTCCAATGGCTACACCTTC. This gives the protein CSVVGGSNGYTF.

This clonotype was observed many times. The chain has TRBV7-2 and TRBJ1-2; no clear D. This CDR3 has 12 amino acids. Between the trimmed V and J ends, which lost 7 bases and 4 bases, there was a span of 10 bases. The germline CDR1 and CDR2 sequences are SGHTA and FQGNSA. The DNA of the CDR3 is TGTGCCAGCAATAGAGACGGCTATGGCTACACCTTC. Translated: CASNRDGYGYTF.

This clonotype occurred many times. The genes are TRBV6-1 and TRBJ2-7, with D maybe TRBD1 (8 bases). Trimming stripped 7 bases from V and 1 base from J, with 17 bases between. The CDR3 length is 15 residues. Germline V gives CDR1 MNHNS, CDR2 SASEGT. CDR3 region: CASTTGGGTSYEQYF. In DNA form, the CDR3 reads TGTGCCAGCACCACAGGGGGGGGTACATCCTACGAGCAGTACTTC.

This clonotype showed up many times. This chain connects TRBV6-5 to TRBJ2-2; possibly TRBD1 for D (6 bases). V was cut by 6 bases and J by 6 bases, with 17 bases left in between. The CDR3 is 15 residues long. In germline, CDR1 is MNHEY, CDR2 SVGAGI. CDR3 nucleotides: TGTGCCAGCAGCCTAGCAGGGGTTAGGCCCGGGGAGCTGTTTTTT. Encoded protein: CASSLAGVRPGELFF.

The sample holds a few counts of this clonotype. The V gene is TRBV11-2, the J gene TRBJ2-1; D gene ambiguous. The V gene lost 3 bases and the J gene lost 8 bases, with 8 bases spanning the gap. Per the germline V gene, CDR1 is SGHAT and CDR2 is FQNNGV. The CDR3 covers 12 residues. The CDR3 DNA is TGTGCCAGCAGCTTTACGGGCTATGAGCAGTTCTTC. Its protein is CASSFTGYEQFF.

There are many counts of this clonotype. With a much larger clone just one base away, this may be a read error. The gene calls are TRBV6-4 and TRBJ2-2; no definite D call. The CDR3 spans 14 residues. Germline CDR1 and CDR2: MRHNA and SNTAGT. The V end was cut by 2 bases, the J end by 3 bases, with 7 bases between. The CDR3 DNA reads TGTGCCAGCAGTGACAGGGATGACACCGGGGAGCTGTTTTTT. Translating gives CASSDRDDTGELFF.

This clonotype was detected ten times or more. This CDR3 reads CASSLGRSNTDTQYF. The CDR3 DNA sequence: TGCGCCAGCAGCTTGGGGAGATCCAATACAGATACGCAGTATTTT. V usage is TRBV5-1 and J usage is TRBJ2-3; D is unclear. Per the germline V gene, CDR1 is SGHRS and CDR2 is YFSETQ. This CDR3 has 15 residues. With 0 bases removed from V and 3 bases from J, the gap between germline ends came to 11 bases.

This clonotype was counted ten times or more. The chain links TRBV11-2 to TRBJ2-1; D gene unclear. Trimming took off 5 bases at V and 6 bases at J, with 11 bases between the two ends. Per the germline V gene, CDR1 is SGHAT and CDR2 is FQNNGV. The CDR3 totals 13 residues. CDR3 DNA sequence: TGTGCCAGCAGCCCCCCTCCGGCCAATGAGCAGTTCTTC. It codes for CASSPPPANEQFF.

This clonotype was observed many times. This sequence joins TRBV7-8 and TRBJ2-3; 8 bases fit TRBD1. The CDR3 consists of 16 residues. Looked up from germline, CDR1 is SGHVS and CDR2 is FQNEAQ. The V gene end was trimmed by 4 bases and the J gene end by 4 bases; junction bases not matched to a gene: 10. CDR3 bases: TGTGCCAGCAGCTCCCGCTCGGACAGGGACGCAGATACGCAGTATTTT. Its protein is CASSSRSDRDADTQYF.

This clonotype was counted a few times. The rearrangement joins TRBV24-1 to TRBJ2-1, with TRBD2 matching over 9 bases. J lost 5 bases, V lost 5 bases, and 27 bases had no gene match. The CDR3 spans 22 residues. Germline CDR1 reads KGHDR; CDR2 reads SFDVKD. The CDR3 protein is CATSGAGGPMGARDPQNNEQFF. The CDR3 nucleotides are TGTGCCACCAGTGGGGCGGGAGGGCCCATGGGAGCCCGAGACCCCCAAAACAATGAGCAGTTCTTC.

The table lists this clonotype with many counts. V is TRBV7-8 and J is TRBJ2-5, with D unresolved. The CDR3 is made up of 13 amino acids. The germline CDR1 and CDR2 sequences are SGHVS and FQNEAQ. Trimming stripped 3 bases from V and 1 base from J, with 6 bases between. The CDR3 DNA reads TGTGCCAGCAGCTTCGATATCCAAGAGACCCAGTACTTC. Protein: CASSFDIQETQYF.

There are many counts of this clonotype. The chain has TRBV7-8 and TRBJ2-1, with D perhaps matching TRBD2 (6 bases). This CDR3 contains 12 residues. The germline CDR1 and CDR2 sequences are SGHVS and FQNEAQ. Trimming shortened V by 0 bases and J by 10 bases, and 7 bases separated the two germline ends. The CDR3, as DNA: TGTGCCAGCAGCTTAGCGCGGGGAGAGCAGTTCTTC. Translated: CASSLARGEQFF.

This clonotype has more than one count but fewer than ten. This chain connects TRBV5-4 to TRBJ2-1, with D possibly being TRBD2 (5 bases). This CDR3 comprises 13 residues. V lost 2 bases and J 8 bases, leaving 11 bases between the germline ends. Germline V gene data show CDR1 as SGHNT and CDR2 as YYREEE (reference sequence). CDR3 bases: TGTGCCAGCAGCTTACGGGGAATCGATGAGCAGTTCTTC. Its translation is CASSLRGIDEQFF.

In its sample, this clonotype was seen many times. The chain has TRBV4-2 and TRBJ2-7, with a weak D call TRBD2 (6 bases). Germline V gene lookup returns CDR1 LGHNA and CDR2 YNFKEQ. The length of the CDR3 is 16 residues. The V and J ends lost 0 bases and 7 bases respectively, with 19 bases between them. The CDR3 protein is CASSQDLETRTWEQYF. CDR3 nucleotide sequence: TGTGCCAGCAGCCAAGATCTTGAGACTAGAACGTGGGAGCAGTACTTC.

The chain combines TRBV7-9 with TRBJ1-4, with D uncertain. The V and J ends lost 5 bases and 4 bases respectively, with 14 bases between them. The germline CDR1 and CDR2 sequences are SEHNR and FQNEAQ (reference sequence). The CDR3 is 15 amino acids. This CDR3 is CASSPGLVDNEKLFF. The CDR3 DNA follows: TGTGCCAGCAGCCCGGGGTTAGTCGATAATGAAAAACTGTTTTTT.

The genes are TRBV24-1 and TRBJ2-1; TRBD1 matches 9 bases. This CDR3 contains 16 residues. The germline gives CDR1 KGHDR, CDR2 SFDVKD. Trimming cost V 5 bases and J 4 bases; bases outside gene matches: 8. In DNA form, the CDR3 reads TGTGCCACCAGTGCCCGAGGGACAGGGCTGTACAATGAGCAGTTCTTC. Encoded protein: CATSARGTGLYNEQFF.

The chain combines TRBV12-5 with TRBJ2-7; D gene uncertain. Germline V CDR1 and CDR2: LGHNT, FRNRAP. Trimming took 9 bases from V and 5 from J, leaving 17 bases between them. This CDR3 has 13 residues. Here the CDR3 DNA reads TGTGCTAGCGCACCCGCTGACGGGCACGAGCAGTACTTC. Amino acids: CASAPADGHEQYF.